A single T cell receptor beta chain is shown here with its context. The antigen is undetermined. These data belong to a study of regulatory and conventional T cells in RAG deficiency. General study results and limits: Shannon entropy was markedly lower and Simpson indices higher in RAG-deficient patients than control T-cell subsets. Patient subsets had shorter CDR3s; Omenn Treg-Tconv overlap exceeded 75%.

Clones were read by immunoSEQ multiplex PCR, and TCRdb kept only the in-frame ones, dropping some. This table holds under 45,000 clones, around 76% found once. The V and J ends lost 1 base and 7 bases, in that order; junction bases with no gene match: 5. The CDR3 totals 14 residues. The germline V gene encodes CDR1 MNHNS and CDR2 SASEGT. Genomic DNA came from blood conventional CD4+ T cells gated CD25-low CD127-high. This sample was also put to use in a study of regulatory T cells. That paper notes: Primers: 52 TRBV forward and 13 TRBJ reverse. Skewed V and J usage and few unique V-J pairs marked patient repertoires, most in Tregs.

The chain recombines TRBV6-1 with TRBJ2-7; the match to TRBD2 covers 9 bases. The sample taken for sequencing was CD4+ effector T cells sorted from blood. This TCR came from a human donor in good health. CDR3 nucleotide sequence: TGTGCCAGCAGTGAAGAGCGGGGGGTAGGGGAGCAGTACTTC. Its translation: CASSEERGVGEQYF.